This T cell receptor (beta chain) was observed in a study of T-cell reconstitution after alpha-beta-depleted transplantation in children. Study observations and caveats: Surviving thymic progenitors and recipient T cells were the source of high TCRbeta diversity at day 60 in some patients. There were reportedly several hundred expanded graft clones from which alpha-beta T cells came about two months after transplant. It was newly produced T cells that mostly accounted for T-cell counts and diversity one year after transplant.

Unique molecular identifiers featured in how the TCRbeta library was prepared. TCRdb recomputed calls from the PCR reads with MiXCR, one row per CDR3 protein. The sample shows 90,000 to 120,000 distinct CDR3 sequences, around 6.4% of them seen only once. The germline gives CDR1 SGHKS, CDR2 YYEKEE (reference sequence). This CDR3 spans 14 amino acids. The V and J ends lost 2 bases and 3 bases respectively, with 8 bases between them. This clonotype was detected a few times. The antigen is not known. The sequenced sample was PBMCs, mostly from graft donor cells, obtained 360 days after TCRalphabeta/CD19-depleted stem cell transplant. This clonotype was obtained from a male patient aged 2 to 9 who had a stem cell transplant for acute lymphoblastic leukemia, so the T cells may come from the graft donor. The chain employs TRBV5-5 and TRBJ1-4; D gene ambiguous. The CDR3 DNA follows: TGTGCCAGCAGCTTAACGGCAGCTAATGAAAAACTGTTTTTT. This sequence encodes CASSLTAANEKLFF.